One and the same sample provided the 10 T cell receptor beta chains below, sequenced in a study of regulatory T cells in long-lasting Graves disease. With iRepertoire HTBI primers and Arm-PCR of CDR3 regions, TCR beta libraries were built. Each CDR3 protein gets one entry after TCRdb re-called the multiplex PCR reads with MiXCR. The table includes a few hundred thousand distinct CDR3 sequences, roughly 17% detected once. Sample time point: newly diagnosed GD, antithyroid drugs for less than 3 months. Preparation of the TCR library used RNA extracted from PBMCs. Separately, the same data were catalogued under a study of T cells in Graves' hyperthyroidism and ophthalmopathy.

The material was peripheral blood mononuclear cells (PBMCs), obtained at new diagnosis, from a patient treated with antithyroid drugs. These receptors were collected from a woman under 30 with Graves disease.

The chain joins TRBV6-1 to TRBJ1-2; D remains ambiguous. Germline assignment: CDR1 MNHNS and CDR2 SASEGT. The CDR3 has 18 amino acids. V lost 5 bases, J lost 1 base, and 23 bases lay in between. The CDR3 is CASSKRTVRDSNNYGYTF. CDR3 sequence (DNA): TGTGCCAGCAGTAAGAGGACGGTGAGGGATTCTAATAACTATGGCTACACCTTC.

The chain uses TRBV4-1 and TRBJ2-7; 7 nucleotides line up with TRBD2. The CDR3 totals 17 residues. Germline V CDR1 and CDR2: MGHRA, YSYEKL. V shed 4 bases and J 0 bases; nucleotides not matched to a gene: 12. CDR3 loop: CASSPTPLARSSYEQYF. The CDR3 DNA follows: TGCGCCAGCAGCCCTACTCCACTAGCGAGAAGCTCCTACGAGCAGTACTTC.

This clonotype was counted many times. The chain joins TRBV29-1 to TRBJ2-1; TRBD1 is a possible D gene (6 bases). V lost 6 bases, J lost 2 bases, and 8 bases lay in between. Germline lookup yields CDR1 SQVTM and CDR2 ANQGSEA. This CDR3 region has 12 residues. The CDR3: CSVDRTYNEQFF. The CDR3 bases are TGCAGCGTGGACAGAACCTACAATGAGCAGTTCTTC.

This clonotype has more than one count but fewer than ten. J is TRBJ2-2 and V is TRBV12-3 or TRBV12-4; TRBD2 is a possible D gene (6 bases). CDR3 length equals 15 residues. The V gene lost 2 bases and the J gene lost 5 bases, with 12 bases spanning the gap. CDR3 in DNA: TGTGCCAGCAGTTTACTCCCTGGGGGGACCGGGGAGCTGTTTTTT. It codes for CASSLLPGGTGELFF.

V usage is TRBV6-1 and J usage is TRBJ2-7, with 7 positions matching TRBD1. The J segment lost 5 bases and the V segment lost 4 bases, leaving 11 bases of the junction unmatched. This CDR3 is built from 15 residues. The germline V gene encodes CDR1 MNHNS and CDR2 SASEGT. CDR3 in DNA: TGTGCCAGCAGTGTCACAGGGGCGTTAAGCGACGAGCAGTACTTC. Its protein product is CASSVTGALSDEQYF.

Points on this clonotype: A much bigger clone sits one base away, suggesting this may be a read error. The chain combines TRBV7-9 with TRBJ2-3; D is unclear. Trimming took off 5 bases at V and 2 bases at J, with 5 bases between the two ends. The germline V gene encodes CDR1 SEHNR and CDR2 FQNEAQ (reference sequence). The CDR3 sequence is 12 residues long. CDR3 bases: TGTGCCAGCAGCGCCAACACAGATACGCAGTATTTT. The encoded protein is CASSANTDTQYF.

The sample holds a few counts of this clonotype. This rearrangement joins TRBV7-9 to TRBJ1-4, with D perhaps matching TRBD1 (6 bases). The V end was cut by 4 bases, the J end by 3 bases, with 21 bases between. From germline, CDR1 is SEHNR and CDR2 FQNEAQ (reference sequence). This CDR3 is built from 18 residues. As DNA, the CDR3 is TGTGCCAGCAGCTCCCGCGGGGCAGGGGTGTTTGCTAATGAAAAACTGTTTTTT. Its translation: CASSSRGAGVFANEKLFF.

This clonotype was detected only a few times. The genes are TRBV6-1 and TRBJ1-2; 7 bases map to TRBD1. There are 15 residues in the CDR3. V was clipped by 6 bases and J by 4 bases; unmatched bases: 11. Germline CDR1 reads MNHNS; CDR2 reads SASEGT. The CDR3, as DNA: TGTGCCAGCAGAGAATCAACCGGGACAGTCTATGGCTACACCTTC. This encodes CASRESTGTVYGYTF.

This clonotype was detected ten times or more. V gene TRBV11-3 combines with J gene TRBJ2-1; D might be TRBD1 (6 bases). The CDR3 runs 14 residues. Germline-derived CDR1 and CDR2 are SGHNT and YENEEA. V dropped 4 bases and J dropped 6 bases, with 13 bases sitting between them. The CDR3 nucleotides are TGTGCCAGCAGCTCCAGGGGATCGGGCAATGAGCAGTTCTTC. Translated, it gives CASSSRGSGNEQFF.

Only a few counts were recorded for this clonotype. The chain carries TRBV6-1 and TRBJ1-2, with 9 bases that match TRBD1. This CDR3 is 11 amino acids long. Trimming removed 6 bases from V and 13 bases from J; junction bases left unmatched: 6. The germline gives CDR1 MNHNS, CDR2 SASEGT. CDR3 amino acids: CASSLQGAITF. The CDR3 DNA reads TGTGCCAGCAGCTTACAGGGGGCGATCACCTTC.